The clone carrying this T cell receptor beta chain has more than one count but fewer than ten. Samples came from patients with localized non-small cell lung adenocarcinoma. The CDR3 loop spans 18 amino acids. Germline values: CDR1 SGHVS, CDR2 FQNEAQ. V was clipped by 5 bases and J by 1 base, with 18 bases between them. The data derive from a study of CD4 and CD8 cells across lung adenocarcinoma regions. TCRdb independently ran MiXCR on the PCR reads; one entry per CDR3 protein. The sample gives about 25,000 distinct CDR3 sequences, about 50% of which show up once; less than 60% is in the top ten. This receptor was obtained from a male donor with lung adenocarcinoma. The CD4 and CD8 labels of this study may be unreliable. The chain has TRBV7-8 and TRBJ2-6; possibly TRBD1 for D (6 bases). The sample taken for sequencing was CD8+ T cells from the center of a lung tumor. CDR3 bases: TGTGCCAGCAGCACCCTAGTGGGGGCCCAATCTGGGGCCAACGTCCTGACTTTC. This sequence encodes CASSTLVGAQSGANVLTF.